This T cell receptor (beta chain) was retrieved from a study of CD8+ T cells in alopecia areata (dated by TCRdb to between 2018 and 2020). Notes on the research overall: Treated patients were enrolled in an open-label pilot trial of oral tofacitinib, 5 to 10 mg twice daily, for moderate-to-severe alopecia areata. Tofacitinib-treated patients had biopsies at baseline and at 4 and 24 weeks of treatment, with a later scalp biopsy in several patients. Disease severity in treated patients was measured with the SALT score, which quantifies the percentage of affected scalp surface area. The study used high-throughput TCRbeta sequencing to examine T cell clonal expansion in alopecia areata, in both the C3H/HeJ mouse model and human patients. RNA was extracted with the PAXgene miRNA kit for fixed scalp, the miRNeasy kit for PBMCs, and the RNeasy kit for mouse skin. In humans, TCRbeta sequencing was performed on scalp tissue and on sorted CD4+ and CD8+ peripheral blood T cells from healthy controls and from patients with patchy or totalis/universalis alopecia areata. TCRbeta CDR3 regions were amplified by immunoSEQ multiplex PCR using 35 Vbeta forward and 13 Jbeta reverse primers. Scalp clonality was compared across normal scalp (n=4), patchy alopecia areata scalp (n=8), and alopecia totalis/universalis scalp (n=8). Tofacitinib was administered for 6 to 18 months, and 6 months of follow-up off drug were then conducted to assess delayed response and recurrence.

What the work shows at the level of the full study, not this receptor alone: Shared TCR sequences between patients were less evident than in mice, which may be partly attributable to HLA diversity in the patient population. Tofacitinib significantly lowered scalp clonality and the number of expanded CD8+ clones among the top 100 scalp clones. Lesional scalp, especially in alopecia totalis/universalis, showed higher clonality and more expanded CD8+ clones than normal scalp, suggesting antigenic drive. Scalp TCR repertoire analysis is complicated because resident alphabeta T cells in normal human skin are also sequenced, whereas mouse skin is dominated by gammadelta T cells. During tofacitinib treatment, many expanded lesional clones remained in scalp and blood, and this persistence may partly explain relapse after treatment is stopped. Because the treated cohort was small and had only one nonresponder, larger studies are needed to examine links between baseline CD8+ expansion and response.

Deletion took 5 bases off V and 12 bases off J, with a span of 14 bases between the germline ends. The CDR3 has 12 amino acids, counting the end cysteine and phenylalanine. Only the CDR3 DNA stays, 36 bases, in frame from base 1. CDR1 and CDR2 are drawn from the germline V gene: SGHVS, FNYEAQ. Reading the label with the study, this specimen's time point is: around 22 weeks on oral tofacitinib. Per the publication, the treatment or condition label means: oral pan-JAK inhibitor, 5-10 mg twice daily. Lesional scalp punch biopsies and peripheral blood were collected from alopecia areata patients. PBMCs were separated by density centrifugation and stained for CD3, CD4 and CD8, after which CD4+ and CD8+ T cells were sorted on a FACSAria. With regard to this clone: Its antigen is unknown. No much larger clonotype is one base removed from it; base qualities were not supplied.

The library was generated by the immunoSEQ multiplex PCR assay. To provide template for TCR sequencing, every sample had RNA extracted and reverse transcribed into cDNA. First-strand cDNA was synthesized using SuperScript III with a 2:1 mix of oligo-dT and random hexamers. Amplification bias was assessed with a synthetic immune receptor repertoire, and residual bias was removed computationally. Under the source paper's analysis protocol: Raw reads were preprocessed to remove errors, and CDR3 was defined by IMGT conventions from the conserved cysteine to phenylalanine. To get clonality, Shannon entropy was normalized by log2 of the number of productive unique TCRs and the result was subtracted from 1. Scalp TCRbeta sequences were cross-referenced with sorted blood CD4 and CD8 repertoires so that the CD4 or CD8 identity of scalp clones could be inferred. TCRdb retrieved this table from immuneACCESS and kept in-frame rearrangements only. Not all clones are present; in checked studies, unresolved V genes account for under half, and no reason is known for the remainder. The V and J calls and clone size were taken over from that table, and D and trimming were inferred from the DNA. Here the sample has around 100,000 clones; roughly 56% occur a single time. Around 3.4% of the sample belongs to the ten largest clones.

The sample in question was CD4+ T cells sorted from blood, obtained at week 24, from a patient treated with tofacitinib. Recombination connected TRBV7-6 to TRBJ2-1; the best D guess is TRBD1, with 5 bases matching. This sequence originates from a human donor with alopecia areata. Here is the DNA: TGTGCCAGCAGCCTTCCTGGGGCCCGGCAGTTCTTC. Its translation reads: CASSLPGARQFF. The reference TRBV7-6 and TRBJ2-1 proteins fill in what lies around the CDR3, so the full variable domain reads GAGVSQSPRYKVTKRGQDVALRCDPISGHVSLYWYRQALGQGPEFLTYFNYEAQQDKSGLPNDRFSAERPEGSISTLTIQRTEQRDSAMYRCASSLPGARQFFGPGTRLTVL.